This T cell receptor (beta chain) was sequenced for a study of tissue T cells after allogeneic stem cell transplantation. General study findings and limits: Blood and spleen captured only part of the tissue TCR repertoire.

Concerning this clone itself: Its cognate antigen is unknown. The listed genes are named as in mouse. The read comes to an end 1 residue before the CDR3 does, leaving the germline J gene to fill in the end. Other DNA sequences of this sample code for an identical CDR3.

V lost 5 bases, J lost 0 bases, and 0 bases lay in between. The germline V gene encodes CDR1 NNHNN and CDR2 SYGAGS (reference sequence). This CDR3 region has 10 residues. The repertoire was sequenced with immunoSEQ multiplex PCR; TCRdb's copy has only in-frame clones and lacks some. The sample records roughly 50,000 clones, around 70% being singletons. Sequences were obtained from sorted cells pooled from one or two spleens. The clonotype originates from a pool of C57BL/6 mice in good health. This chain links TRBV13-2 with TRBJ2-7; D remains ambiguous. CDR3 loop: CASGSYEQYF. The CDR3 bases that were read are TGTGCCAGCGGCTCCTATGAACAGTAC.